One and the same sample provided the 20 T cell receptor beta chains below, sequenced in a study of multiple sclerosis patients with progressive multifocal leukoencephalopathy. The protocol was immunoSEQ multiplex PCR, while the TCRdb copy is restricted to in-frame clones and leaves out a portion. The top ten clones hold 5.7% of a sample with more than 30,000 clones, approximately 86% of them seen once. Time point here: time of PML onset. Sequenced here: PBMCs, sampled from a patient treated with natalizumab. The source of these receptors is a woman between 40 and 50 years old with progressive multifocal leukoencephalopathy.

This clone was detected only once. A read error may account for a junction end that differs from germline. The same CDR3 arises from other DNA sequences in this sample as well. The CDR3 DNA follows: TGTGCCAGCAGTGAGGAGCAGGGGATCTTTCAGCCCCAACATTTT. Its translation: CASSEEQGIFQPQHF. This chain links TRBV2 with TRBJ1-5; maybe TRBD1 (6 bases). The CDR3 length is 15 residues. Germline assignment: CDR1 SNHLY and CDR2 FYNNEI.

A word on this clone: An end of the junction differs from the germline gene, which may be a read error. The V and J genes are TRBV11-2 and TRBJ1-2; D is unclear. The CDR3 loop spans 15 amino acids. Per germline, CDR1 SGHAT and CDR2 FQNNGV. The CDR3 DNA follows: TGCGCCAGCAGCTTAGATTCCGCAGGCCTCTATGGCTACACCTTC. Its protein product is CASSLDSAGLYGYTF.

The chain joins TRBV18 to TRBJ2-1, with 10 bases lining up with TRBD1. Germline values: CDR1 KGHSH, CDR2 LQKENI. V shed 6 bases and J 1 base; nucleotides not matched to a gene: 9. The CDR3 consists of 17 residues. CDR3 nucleotides: TGTGCCAGCTCCGAGCCGGGACAGGGGATTTCCTACAATGAGCAGTTCTTC. Protein product: CASSEPGQGISYNEQFF.

V and J are TRBV18 and TRBJ2-7; 9 nucleotides align to TRBD1. V gave up 3 bases and J gave up 3 bases; unmatched junction bases: 3. The length of the CDR3 is 14 residues. CDR1 and CDR2 from the germline V gene are KGHSH and LQKENI. DNA of the CDR3: TGTGCCAGCTCACCCCCGGGACAGGGCTACGAGCAGTACTTC. It translates to CASSPPGQGYEQYF.

The chain uses TRBV18 and TRBJ2-7, with 8 bases aligning to TRBD1. The length of the CDR3 is 14 residues. Trimming at V came to 4 bases and at J to 6 bases, leaving 8 bases not matched to a gene. The V gene's germline CDR1 is KGHSH and CDR2 LQKENI. The CDR3 DNA sequence: TGTGCCAGCTCACGGGAGCAGGGGGCAGGCGAGCAGTACTTC. Residues: CASSREQGAGEQYF.

With respect to this clone: The junction and the germline gene differ at one end; a read error may be behind it. The J gene is TRBJ2-5, the V gene TRBV18, with 11 nucleotides matching TRBD2. The CDR3 is 16 residues long. In germline, CDR1 is KGHSH, CDR2 LQKENI. The CDR3 DNA reads TGTGCCAGCTCCCTTAGCGGGGGGGCCACCCAAGAGACCCAGCACTTC. As protein: CASSLSGGATQETQHF.

The V call is TRBV18, the J call TRBJ2-5; possibly TRBD1 for D (6 bases). The V gene's germline CDR1 is KGHSH and CDR2 LQKENI. The CDR3 totals 15 residues. V lost 6 bases and J lost 3, with 17 bases in between. Here the CDR3 reads CASSPYVTGEETQYF. CDR3 sequence (DNA): TGTGCCAGCTCTCCTTACGTGACAGGAGAAGAGACCCAGTACTTC.

The CDR3 nucleotides are TGTGCCAGTAGTTTTACAGGGGAGCAGTACTTC. Its protein is CASSFTGEQYF. The chain combines TRBV19 with TRBJ2-7; D might be TRBD1 (6 bases). The CDR3 contains 11 residues. V dropped 5 bases and J dropped 7 bases, with 9 bases sitting between them. The germline V gene encodes CDR1 LNHDA and CDR2 SQIVND (reference sequence).

This chain links TRBV7-9 with TRBJ2-5, with D unclear. This CDR3 is built from 13 residues. V was shortened by 1 base and J by 5 bases, with 8 bases between the two germline ends. Per germline, CDR1 SEHNR and CDR2 FQNEAQ (reference sequence). The CDR3 loop is CASSLEIRETQYF. The CDR3 DNA is TGTGCCAGCAGCTTAGAGATCCGGGAGACCCAGTACTTC.

The chain uses TRBV7-2 and TRBJ2-7; 7 bases match TRBD1. The V gene end was trimmed by 3 bases and the J gene end by 4 bases; junction bases not matched to a gene: 9. CDR1 is SGHTA and CDR2 is FQGNSA in the germline V gene. CDR3 length: 15 residues. CDR3 bases: TGTGCCAGCAGCTTGGCCGGGACAGCCATTTACGAGCAGTACTTC. Protein sequence: CASSLAGTAIYEQYF.

The chain combines TRBV11-3 with TRBJ2-3; D is unclear. Germline loops: CDR1 SGHNT, CDR2 YENEEA. The CDR3 loop spans 13 amino acids. Between the trimmed V and J ends, which lost 0 bases and 6 bases, there was a span of 7 bases. CDR3 in DNA: TGTGCCAGCAGCTTAGAAGCGTTTGATACGCAGTATTTT. This translates into CASSLEAFDTQYF.

V usage is TRBV28 and J usage is TRBJ1-1; D is unclear. Trimming removed 8 bases from V and 0 bases from J, with 7 bases in between. Germline CDR1 MDHEN, CDR2 SYDVKM. There are 12 residues in the CDR3. The CDR3 DNA follows: TGTGCCAGCGGCCAAGTGAACACTGAAGCTTTCTTT. Translating it yields CASGQVNTEAFF. Using reference TRBV28 and TRBJ1-1 for the parts outside the CDR3, the full variable domain is DVKVTQSSRYLVKRTGEKVFLECVQDMDHENMFWYRQDPGLGLRLIYFSYDVKMKEKGDIPEGYSVSREKKERFSLILESASTNQTSMYLCASGQVNTEAFFGQGTRLTVV.

The chain joins TRBV7-2 to TRBJ2-1; D might be TRBD1 (6 bases). The CDR3 sequence is 14 residues long. V lost 7 bases and J 0 bases, leaving 10 bases between the germline ends. Per the germline V gene, CDR1 is SGHTA and CDR2 is FQGNSA. The CDR3, as DNA: TGTGCCAGCACCGGGGACAACTCCTACAATGAGCAGTTCTTC. It specifies CASTGDNSYNEQFF.

The gene calls are TRBV30 and TRBJ2-7; 9 positions match TRBD1. The ends lost 1 base at V and 0 bases at J; junction bases unmatched: 10. Germline CDR1 is GTSNPN and CDR2 is SVGIG (reference sequence). The CDR3 contains 17 residues. CDR3 bases: TGTGCCTGGAGTGCCCTCGGACAGGGGAGGAGCTCCTACGAGCAGTACTTC. This encodes CAWSALGQGRSSYEQYF.

This clone was recorded once. The V gene is TRBV28, the J gene TRBJ2-7; possible D gene TRBD2, 5 bases. From germline, CDR1 is MDHEN and CDR2 SYDVKM. The CDR3 runs to 12 residues. The ends were cut back, 4 bases at V and 3 bases at J, with 7 bases in the middle. CDR3 in DNA: TGTGCCAGCAGTTCCCGGGACTACGAGCAGTACTTC. This sequence encodes CASSSRDYEQYF.

The gene calls are TRBV27 and TRBJ2-2; 9 bases map to TRBD1. The CDR3 totals 17 residues. CDR1 is MNHEY, CDR2 SMNVEV, per germline (reference sequence). Germline trimming cut 8 bases from V and 0 bases from J; bases unmatched to any gene: 10. CDR3 sequence: CASPGQGNKTNTGELFF. The CDR3 DNA reads as TGTGCCAGCCCTGGACAGGGGAATAAAACGAACACCGGGGAGCTGTTTTTT.

The chain links TRBV6-5 to TRBJ1-1; D ambiguous. The germline CDR1 and CDR2 sequences are MNHEY and SVGAGI. The CDR3 runs to 11 residues. V was pared by 9 bases and J by 7 bases, with 12 bases between. DNA of the CDR3: TGTGCCAGTCACGTTAGTGATGAAGCTTTCTTT. Amino acid sequence: CASHVSDEAFF.

For the CDR3, the DNA is TGTGCCTGGAGTTTGGGACTAGCGGGAGAGACCCAGTACTTC. Translated, it gives CAWSLGLAGETQYF. V gene TRBV30 combines with J gene TRBJ2-5; 12 bases agree with TRBD2. J was trimmed by 4 bases and V by 2 bases; bases with no gene match: 2. The CDR3 is 14 amino acids. CDR1 is GTSNPN, CDR2 SVGIG, per germline (reference sequence).

This chain's CDR3 is CASSSTGTGEGYTF. DNA for the CDR3: TGTGCCAGCAGTTCAACCGGGACAGGGGAGGGCTACACCTTC. The rearrangement uses TRBV27 and TRBJ1-2; the match to TRBD1 covers 10 bases. The junction had 7 bases not matched to a gene; V was cut back by 4 bases and J by 8 bases. The CDR3 length is 14 residues. Germline CDR1 is MNHEY and CDR2 is SMNVEV (reference sequence).

This CDR3 is CASSQDRSSYEQYF. In nucleotides, the CDR3 is TGCGCCAGCAGCCAAGACAGGAGCTCCTACGAGCAGTACTTC. This chain joins TRBV4-3 and TRBJ2-7; D uncertain. This CDR3 region has 14 residues. V was cut by 0 bases and J by 0 bases, with 6 bases left in between. CDR1 is LGHNA, CDR2 YSLEER, per germline.